This T cell receptor (beta chain) was identified in a study of T cell responses to AZD1222 COVID-19 vaccine. This CDR3 is 16 amino acids long. Per the germline V gene, CDR1 is LNHDA and CDR2 is SQIVND (reference sequence). V was pared by 1 base and J by 1 base, with 11 bases between. Method: immunoSEQ multiplex PCR; TCRdb's copy keeps in-frame clones and lacks some. In the table there are 120,000 to 150,000 clones, 93% of which are singletons. The clonotype comes from an adult in good health. J is TRBJ2-1 and V is TRBV19; no definite D call. The specimen was peripheral blood, collected on day 0 of AZD1222 vaccination. CDR3 region: CASSIVGSPSYNEQFF. DNA of the CDR3: TGTGCCAGTAGTATAGTGGGATCCCCTTCCTACAATGAGCAGTTCTTC.